This T cell receptor (beta chain) was sequenced in a study of shared clonotypes between healthy human individuals. On this clone: Its target is unknown.

CD45RO-negative, CCR7-selected cells formed the naive CD8 fraction, which excluded terminally differentiated effector memory CD45RA+ cells. Sequencing was performed with immunoSEQ multiplex PCR; in TCRdb, only in-frame clones are kept and a portion is missing. The sample yields more than 2 million clones, just under 95% seen once. The CDR3 contains 14 residues. V shed 3 bases, J shed 0 bases, and the junction held 5 bases outside the gene matches. The germline V gene encodes CDR1 GTSNPN and CDR2 SVGIG (reference sequence). General study points: Generation probabilities of non-shared clonotypes were lower (relative to those shared by all four donors).

This receptor was obtained from a young man in good health. The sequenced sample consisted of naive CD8+ T cells sorted from blood. The chain joins TRBV30 to TRBJ2-7; 7 bases are shared with TRBD2. DNA of the CDR3: TGTGCCTGGAGATTTGGCGGGGGCTCCTACGAGCAGTACTTC. It specifies CAWRFGGGSYEQYF.